This TCR beta chain was recorded in a study of T cell clones after liver transplantation. Study-level background: Tolerance: complete withdrawal held at least one year, liver enzymes staying within twice normal. The study's findings and limits: Circulating graft-donor-reactive CD4 TCRbeta sequences fell significantly post-transplant in most of the 8 subjects.

Comments on this clone: Its specificity is not known.

Trimming shortened V by 10 bases and J by 5 bases, and 17 bases separated the two germline ends. Germline V gene data show CDR1 as MNHNS and CDR2 as SASEGT. CDR3 length equals 13 residues. The assay was immunoSEQ multiplex PCR, and TCRdb's table has in-frame clones only and misses some. The table has roughly 53,000 clones, 60% to 80% seen once. This sequence was found in a human patient who received a liver transplant. Among the T cells, some may be from the graft donor. Material: CD4+ T cells from blood, obtained at the 22-month timepoint. This chain links TRBV6-1 with TRBJ1-1, with a weak D call TRBD1 (6 bases). The CDR3 DNA reads as TGTGCCACTAGAAGGGGGGGGAGTACTGAAGCTTTCTTT. This gives the protein CATRRGGSTEAFF.